The T cell receptor (beta chain) described here comes from a study of PD-1 blockade in classical Hodgkin lymphoma. Study findings and constraints: Complete responders started with a diversity level that resembled newly diagnosed patients at baseline. Nivolumab starters within 1 year of ASCT were excluded.

To note about this clone: Its matching antigen is unknown.

The repertoire was sequenced with immunoSEQ multiplex PCR; TCRdb's copy has only in-frame clones and lacks some. This sample yields around 18,000 clones, of which around 75% are seen a single time; roughly 2.6% belongs to the top ten. Time point in this sample: cycle 4 day 1 (C4D1), after less than 7 weeks of nivolumab. There was relapse after autologous stem cell transplantation in every patient, and there was variation in brentuximab vedotin exposure. Isolation of CD4+ T cells from thawed PBMCs was performed by magnetic negative selection. V gave up 6 bases and J gave up 4 bases; unmatched junction bases: 6. The CDR3 extends over 15 amino acids. Germline V gene data show CDR1 as SGHRS and CDR2 as YFSETQ.

This receptor was taken from a human donor with classical Hodgkin lymphoma. The sample here was CD4+ T cells from blood, taken before the fourth cycle of nivolumab. The chain combines TRBV5-1 with TRBJ2-2, with 10 positions matching TRBD2. CDR3 residues: CASKVAGGPTGELFF. The CDR3 DNA reads as TGCGCCAGCAAGGTAGCGGGGGGACCCACCGGGGAGCTGTTTTTT.